This T cell receptor beta chain stems from a study of blood T cells in healthy people across ages (dated by TCRdb to the mid-2010s). General notes on the study: In model experiments, roughly one uniquely barcoded TCR beta cDNA molecule per two T cells was captured by template switching. Using deep sequencing normalized with unique cDNA molecular identifiers, the study measured how TCR beta repertoire diversity changes with age. To avoid experimental bias, donors of different ages were randomly spread across the sequencing lanes. Two additional independent replicas of 1 million unique cDNA reads from the same blood draw were analyzed for two donors (one aged 18 to 30 and one aged 80 or older). The donors were split into four age groups: young (average 16 years), middle-aged (roughly 40), aged (roughly 60) and long-lived (approximately 80).

Reading from cysteine to phenylalanine, the CDR3 counts 16 amino acids. Solely the CDR3 DNA is kept, with 48 bases framed from the first base. Via the germline V gene, CDR1 is SGHRS and CDR2 YFSETQ. V loses 0 bases at its end and J loses 3 bases; junction bases beyond the gene matches: 4. The research as a whole found: The long-lived group showed more naive CD4+ T cells, fewer expanded clones and increased TCR diversity than the aged group, suggesting age selection. Estimates of total diversity based on one million sequenced T cells were regarded as lower bounds and as underestimates. Since profiling was done on bulk unsorted PBMCs, naive and antigen-experienced compartments could not be conclusively compared. A strong correlation was found between observed TCR beta diversity and the percentage of naive T cells measured by flow cytometry. As age increased, observed TCR beta diversity per million T cells dropped in a roughly linear way, and a significant reduction was already evident by age 40. The CMV infection status of donors was not known, potentially confounding age-related changes in expanded clonotypes.

The library was made by 5' RACE. The run used an Illumina HiSeq 2500. A second PCR of about 6 to 11 cycles was performed with a sample-barcoded 5' primer and a J-beta primer mix. A template-switch 5' adaptor carrying 12 random nucleotides introduced a unique molecular identifier onto each TCR beta cDNA molecule. Each sample yielded at least 2.5 million CDR3-containing paired-end reads. The Mint cDNA synthesis kit, primed by a TRBC-specific oligonucleotide, was used to synthesize first-strand cDNA from all RNA. After uracil-DNA glycosylase treatment, a first 18-cycle PCR used universal primers M1SS and BC2_uni_R on all cDNA. Under the source paper's analysis protocol: Each sample was normalized by randomly selecting 1 million high-quality reads, each carrying a distinct molecular identifier. Instead of being binned into consensus sequences, reads with shared molecular identifiers were discarded. MiTCR, set to a Q25 quality threshold and the strictest error-elimination algorithm, was used for CDR3 identification, clonotype clustering and error correction. Lower-bound total TCR beta diversity was estimated with a nonparametric unseen species model using Euler transformation. In TCRdb, the public reads were trimmed at Q25 with fastp and aligned with MiXCR, with productive beta chains retained. Entries that share a CDR3 protein sequence are merged under the most common genes and DNA. What appears here as the V and J calls and clone size reflects TCRdb's work, not the paper's. The sample table contains roughly 2 million distinct CDR3 sequences; only one count was recorded for 40% to 55% of them. The top ten clones comprise roughly 2.1% of the sample.

The donors were roughly 40 Caucasian individuals from Russia, aged about 6 to 100 years, who were systemically healthy. Each donor gave 8 to 10 milliliters of peripheral blood, drawn into EDTA-treated Vacutainer tubes. Ficoll-Paque density-gradient centrifugation was used to isolate PBMCs, with at least 6 million per sample. Total RNA was extracted from PBMCs with Trizol reagent, with at least 6 micrograms obtained per sample. For every donor, flow cytometry on a PBMC aliquot measured the percentage of naive CD45RAhigh/CD27high T cells. As concerns this clonotype: The target of this receptor is not known. Per-base quality was not reported, and no clone a single base away is much larger than it.

This TCR was sampled from a woman between 40 and 50 years old in good health. This chain is built from TRBV5-1 and TRBJ2-3, and 10 junctional nucleotides match TRBD1. What was sequenced was blood. The CDR3 region: CASSLAWDRGTDTQYF. The sequence in DNA is TGCGCCAGCAGCTTGGCCTGGGACAGGGGAACAGATACGCAGTATTTT. The full variable domain, completed from the reference TRBV5-1 and TRBJ2-3 proteins outside the CDR3, reads KAGVTQTPRYLIKTRGQQVTLSCSPISGHRSVSWYQQTPGQGLQFLFEYFSETQRNKGNFPGRFSGRQFSNSRSEMNVSTLELGDSALYLCASSLAWDRGTDTQYFGPGTRLTVL.